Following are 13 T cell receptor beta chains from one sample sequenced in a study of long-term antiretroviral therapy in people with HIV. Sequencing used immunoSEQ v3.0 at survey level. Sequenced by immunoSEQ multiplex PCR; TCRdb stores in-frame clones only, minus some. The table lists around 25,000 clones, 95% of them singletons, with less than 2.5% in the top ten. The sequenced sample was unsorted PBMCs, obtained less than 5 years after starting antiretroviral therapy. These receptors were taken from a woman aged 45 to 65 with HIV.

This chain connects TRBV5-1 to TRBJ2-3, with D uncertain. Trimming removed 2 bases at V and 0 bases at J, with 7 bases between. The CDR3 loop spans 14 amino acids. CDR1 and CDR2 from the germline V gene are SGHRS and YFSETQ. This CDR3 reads CASSFGDSTDTQYF. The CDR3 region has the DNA TGCGCCAGCAGCTTTGGGGATAGCACAGATACGCAGTATTTT.

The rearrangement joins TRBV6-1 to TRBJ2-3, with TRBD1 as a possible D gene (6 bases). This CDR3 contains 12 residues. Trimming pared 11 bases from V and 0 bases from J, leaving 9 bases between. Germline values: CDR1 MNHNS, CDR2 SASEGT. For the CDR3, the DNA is TGTGCCTGCCAGGGGAGCACAGATACGCAGTATTTT. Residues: CACQGSTDTQYF.

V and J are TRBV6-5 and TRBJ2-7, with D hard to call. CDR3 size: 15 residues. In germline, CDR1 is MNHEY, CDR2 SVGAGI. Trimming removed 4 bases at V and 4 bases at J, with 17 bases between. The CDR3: CASSWQGSDGYEQYF. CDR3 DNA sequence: TGTGCCAGCAGTTGGCAAGGATCGGACGGTTACGAGCAGTACTTC.

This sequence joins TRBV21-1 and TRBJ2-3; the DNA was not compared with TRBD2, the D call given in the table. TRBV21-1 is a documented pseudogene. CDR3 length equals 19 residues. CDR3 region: CASSKPPGLAATHTDTQYF. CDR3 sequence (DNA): TGTGCCAGCAGCAAACCTCCCGGACTAGCGGCAACCCACACAGATACGCAGTATTTT.

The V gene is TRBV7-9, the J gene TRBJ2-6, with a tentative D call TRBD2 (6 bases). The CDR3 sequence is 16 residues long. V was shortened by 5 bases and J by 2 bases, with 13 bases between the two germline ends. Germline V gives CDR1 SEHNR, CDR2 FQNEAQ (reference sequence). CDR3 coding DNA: TGTGCCAGCAGCGTAGGAGGGGTGGCTGGGGCCAACGTCCTGACTTTC. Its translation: CASSVGGVAGANVLTF.

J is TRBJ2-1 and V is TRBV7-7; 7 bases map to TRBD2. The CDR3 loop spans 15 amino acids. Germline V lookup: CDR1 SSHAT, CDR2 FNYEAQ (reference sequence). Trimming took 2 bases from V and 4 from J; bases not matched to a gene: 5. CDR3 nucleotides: TGTGCCAGCAGCTTAACACCTAGCGGATACAATGAGCAGTTCTTC. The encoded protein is CASSLTPSGYNEQFF. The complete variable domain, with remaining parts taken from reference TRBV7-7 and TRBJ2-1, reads GAGVSQSPRYKVTKRGQDVTLRCDPISSHATLYWYQQALGQGPEFLTYFNYEAQPDKSGLPSDRFSAERPEGSISTLTIQRTEQRDSAMYRCASSLTPSGYNEQFFGPGTRLTVL.

The CDR3 loop is CATSRGTSGSFSYEQYF. The CDR3 DNA reads TGTGCCACCAGCAGAGGGACTAGCGGGAGTTTCTCCTACGAGCAGTACTTC. The chain recombines TRBV15 with TRBJ2-7, with 13 bases lining up with TRBD2. The trim removed 1 base at V and 0 bases at J, leaving 3 bases unmatched. The germline V gene encodes CDR1 LNHNV and CDR2 YYDKDF (reference sequence). CDR3 size: 17 residues.

This chain's CDR3 is CASSVSGTSGDEQFF. The CDR3 coding sequence is TGTGCCAGCAGCGTATCTGGGACTAGCGGGGATGAGCAGTTCTTC. V usage is TRBV9 and J usage is TRBJ2-1; the match to TRBD2 covers 13 bases. Trimming cost V 1 base and J 8 bases; bases outside gene matches: 3. This CDR3 contains 15 residues. Germline V gene lookup returns CDR1 SGDLS and CDR2 YYNGEE.

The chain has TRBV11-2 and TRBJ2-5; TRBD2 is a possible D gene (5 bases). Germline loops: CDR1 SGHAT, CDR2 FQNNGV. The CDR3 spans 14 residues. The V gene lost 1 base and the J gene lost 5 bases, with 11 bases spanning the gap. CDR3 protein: CASSLGTAIETQYF. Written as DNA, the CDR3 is TGTGCCAGCAGCTTAGGGACTGCGATCGAGACCCAGTACTTC.

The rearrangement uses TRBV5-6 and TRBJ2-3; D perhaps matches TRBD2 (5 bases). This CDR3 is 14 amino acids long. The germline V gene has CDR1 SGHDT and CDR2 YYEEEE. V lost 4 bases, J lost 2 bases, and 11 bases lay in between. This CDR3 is CASSRGLVTDTQYF. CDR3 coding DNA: TGTGCCAGCAGCCGCGGGCTAGTCACAGATACGCAGTATTTT.

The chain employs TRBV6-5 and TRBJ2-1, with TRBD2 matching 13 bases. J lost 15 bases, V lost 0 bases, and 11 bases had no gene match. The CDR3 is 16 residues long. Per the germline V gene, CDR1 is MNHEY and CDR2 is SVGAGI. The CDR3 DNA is TGTGCCAGCAGTTACTCGCTAACTAGCGGGAGGGCCGGTCTGTTCTTC. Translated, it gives CASSYSLTSGRAGLFF.

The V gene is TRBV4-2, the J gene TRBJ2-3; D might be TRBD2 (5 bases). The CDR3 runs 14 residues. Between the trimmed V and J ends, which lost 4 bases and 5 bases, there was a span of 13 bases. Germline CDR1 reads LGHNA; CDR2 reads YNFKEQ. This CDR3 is CASSRTLAGDTQYF. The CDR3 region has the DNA TGTGCCAGCAGCCGCACCCTCGCGGGAGATACGCAGTATTTT.

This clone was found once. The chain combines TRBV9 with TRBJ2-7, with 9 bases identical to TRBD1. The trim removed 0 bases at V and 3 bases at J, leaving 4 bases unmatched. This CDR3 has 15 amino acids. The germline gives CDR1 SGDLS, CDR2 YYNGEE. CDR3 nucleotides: TGTGCCAGCAGCGTAGGTACAGGGGGCGTCTACGAGCAGTACTTC. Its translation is CASSVGTGGVYEQYF.